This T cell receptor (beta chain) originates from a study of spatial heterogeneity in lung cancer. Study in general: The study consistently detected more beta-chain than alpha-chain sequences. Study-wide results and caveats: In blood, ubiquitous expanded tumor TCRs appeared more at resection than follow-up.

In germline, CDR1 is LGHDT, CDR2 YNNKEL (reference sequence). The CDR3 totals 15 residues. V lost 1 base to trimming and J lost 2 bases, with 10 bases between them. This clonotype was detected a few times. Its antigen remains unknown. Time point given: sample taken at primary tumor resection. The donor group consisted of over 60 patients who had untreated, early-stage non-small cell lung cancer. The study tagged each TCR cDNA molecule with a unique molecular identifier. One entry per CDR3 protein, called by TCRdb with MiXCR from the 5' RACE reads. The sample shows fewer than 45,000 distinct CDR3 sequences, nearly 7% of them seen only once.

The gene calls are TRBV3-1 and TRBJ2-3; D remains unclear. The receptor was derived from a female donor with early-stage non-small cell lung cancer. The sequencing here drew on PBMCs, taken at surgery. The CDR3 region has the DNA TGTGCCAGCAGCCAAGGAGGCGGCGCCACAGATACGCAGTATTTT. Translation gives CASSQGGGATDTQYF.